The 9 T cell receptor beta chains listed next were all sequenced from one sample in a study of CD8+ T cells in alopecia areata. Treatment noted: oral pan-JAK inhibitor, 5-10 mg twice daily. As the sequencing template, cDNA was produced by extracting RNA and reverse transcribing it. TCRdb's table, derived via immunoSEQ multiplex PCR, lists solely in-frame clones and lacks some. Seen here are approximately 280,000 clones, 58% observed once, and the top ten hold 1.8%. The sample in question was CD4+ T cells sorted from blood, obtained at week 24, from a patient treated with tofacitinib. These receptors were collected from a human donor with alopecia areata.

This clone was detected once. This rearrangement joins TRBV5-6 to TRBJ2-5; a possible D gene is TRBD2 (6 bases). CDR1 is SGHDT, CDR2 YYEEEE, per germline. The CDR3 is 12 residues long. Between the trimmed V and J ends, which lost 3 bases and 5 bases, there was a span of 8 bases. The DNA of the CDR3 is TGTGCCAGCAGCTGGGGGGAGGAGACCCAGTACTTC. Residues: CASSWGEETQYF.

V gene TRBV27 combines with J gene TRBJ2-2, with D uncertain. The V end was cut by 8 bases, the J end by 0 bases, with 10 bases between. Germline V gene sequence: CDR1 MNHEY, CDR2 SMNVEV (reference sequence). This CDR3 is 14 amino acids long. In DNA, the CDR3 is TGTGCCAGCGGAGTAGTACCGAACACCGGGGAGCTGTTTTTT. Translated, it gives CASGVVPNTGELFF.

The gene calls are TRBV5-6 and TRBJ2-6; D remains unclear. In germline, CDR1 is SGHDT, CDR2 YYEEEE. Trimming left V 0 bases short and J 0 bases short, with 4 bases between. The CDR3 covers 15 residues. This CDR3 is CASSLEGSGANVLTF. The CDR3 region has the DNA TGTGCCAGCAGCTTGGAGGGCTCTGGGGCCAACGTCCTGACTTTC.

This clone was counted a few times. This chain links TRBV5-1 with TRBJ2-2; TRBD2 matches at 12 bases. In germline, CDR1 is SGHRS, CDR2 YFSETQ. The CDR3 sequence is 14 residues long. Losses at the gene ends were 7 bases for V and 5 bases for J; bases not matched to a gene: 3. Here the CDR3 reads CASETSGGTGELFF. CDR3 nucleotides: TGCGCCAGCGAGACTAGCGGGGGTACCGGGGAGCTGTTTTTT.

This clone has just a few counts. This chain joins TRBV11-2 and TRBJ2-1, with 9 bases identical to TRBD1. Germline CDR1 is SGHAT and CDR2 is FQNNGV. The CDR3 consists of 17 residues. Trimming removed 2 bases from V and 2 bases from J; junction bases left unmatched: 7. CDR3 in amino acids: CASSLSVDRGAYNEQFF. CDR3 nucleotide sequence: TGTGCCAGCAGCTTATCAGTGGACAGGGGCGCCTACAATGAGCAGTTCTTC.

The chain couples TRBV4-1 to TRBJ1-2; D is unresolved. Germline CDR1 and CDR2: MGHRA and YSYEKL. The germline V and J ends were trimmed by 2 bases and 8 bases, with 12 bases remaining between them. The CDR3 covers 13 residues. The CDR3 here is CASSQIRMDGYTF. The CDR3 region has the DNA TGCGCCAGCAGCCAAATTCGAATGGACGGCTACACCTTC.

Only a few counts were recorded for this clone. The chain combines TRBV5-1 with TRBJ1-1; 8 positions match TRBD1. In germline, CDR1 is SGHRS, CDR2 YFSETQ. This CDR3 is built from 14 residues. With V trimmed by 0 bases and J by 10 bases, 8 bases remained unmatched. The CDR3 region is CASSLAEYGQGAFF. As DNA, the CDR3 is TGCGCCAGCAGCTTGGCCGAATACGGACAGGGAGCTTTCTTT.

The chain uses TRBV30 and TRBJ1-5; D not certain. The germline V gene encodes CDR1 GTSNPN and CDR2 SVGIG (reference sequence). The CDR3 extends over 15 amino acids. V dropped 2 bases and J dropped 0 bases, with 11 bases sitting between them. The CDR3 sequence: CAWSPGSYSNQPQHF. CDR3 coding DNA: TGTGCCTGGAGTCCGGGTTCCTATAGCAATCAGCCCCAGCATTTT. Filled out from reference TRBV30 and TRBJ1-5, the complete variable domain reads SQTIHQWPATLVQPVGSPLSLECTVEGTSNPNLYWYRQAAGRGLQLLFYSVGIGQISSEVPQNLSASRPQDRQFILSSKKLLLSDSGFYLCAWSPGSYSNQPQHFGDGTRLSIL.

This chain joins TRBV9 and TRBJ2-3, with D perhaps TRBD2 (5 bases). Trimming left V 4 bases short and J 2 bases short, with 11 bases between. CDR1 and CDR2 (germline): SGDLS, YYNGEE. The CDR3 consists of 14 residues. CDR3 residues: CASSRTGDTDTQYF. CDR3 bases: TGTGCCAGCAGCCGTACCGGGGACACAGATACGCAGTATTTT.